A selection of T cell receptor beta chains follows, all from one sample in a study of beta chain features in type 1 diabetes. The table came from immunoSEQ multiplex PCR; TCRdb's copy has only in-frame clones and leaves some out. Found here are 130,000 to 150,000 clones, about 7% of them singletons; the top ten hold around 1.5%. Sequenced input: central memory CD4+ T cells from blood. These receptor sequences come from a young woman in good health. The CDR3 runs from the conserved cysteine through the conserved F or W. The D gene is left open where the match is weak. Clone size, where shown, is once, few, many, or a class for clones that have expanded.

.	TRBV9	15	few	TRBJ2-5	CASSPRTVLQETQYF	TGTGCCAGCAGCCCCCGGACAGTCCTCCAAGAGACCCAGTACTTC
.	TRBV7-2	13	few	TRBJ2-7	CASSLVTENEQYF	TGTGCCAGCAGCTTAGTGACAGAGAACGAGCAGTACTTC
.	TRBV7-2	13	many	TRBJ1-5	CASSSAVSQPQHF	TGTGCCAGCAGCTCGGCGGTTAGTCAGCCCCAGCATTTT
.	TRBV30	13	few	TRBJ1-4	CAWSLAGEGKLFF	TGTGCCTGGAGTCTCGCAGGGGAGGGAAAACTGTTTTTT
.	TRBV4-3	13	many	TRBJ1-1	CASSQDRLTEAFF	TGCGCCAGCAGCCAAGACAGACTCACTGAAGCTTTCTTT
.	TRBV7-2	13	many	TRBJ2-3	CASSATGRDTQYF	TGTGCCAGCAGCGCCACAGGAAGAGATACGCAGTATTTT
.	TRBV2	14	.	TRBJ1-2	CASSDRGGNYGYTF	TGTGCCAGCAGTGACAGGGGTGGTAACTATGGCTACACCTTC
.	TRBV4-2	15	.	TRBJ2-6	CASSLTTPGANVLTF	TGTGCCAGCAGCCTAACAACACCTGGGGCCAACGTCCTGACTTTC
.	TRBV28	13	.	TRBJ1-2	CATQGPSFYGYTF	TGTGCCACCCAGGGGCCGTCCTTCTATGGCTACACCTTC
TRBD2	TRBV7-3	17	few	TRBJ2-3	CASSPRLAGALPDTQYF	TGTGCCAGCAGCCCCAGACTAGCGGGAGCCCTGCCAGATACGCAGTATTTT
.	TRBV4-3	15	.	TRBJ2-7	CASSQALASSREQYF	TGCGCCAGCAGCCAAGCGCTAGCCTCGTCCAGGGAGCAGTACTTC
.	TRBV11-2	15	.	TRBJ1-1	CASSSPGLPNTEAFF	TGTGCCAGCAGCTCCCCAGGGTTGCCGAACACTGAAGCTTTCTTT
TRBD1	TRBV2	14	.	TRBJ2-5	CASGGDRGQETQYF	TGTGCCAGCGGGGGAGACAGGGGTCAAGAGACCCAGTACTTC
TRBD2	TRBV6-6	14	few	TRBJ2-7	CASITSGASYEQYF	TGTGCCAGCATCACTAGCGGGGCTTCCTACGAGCAGTACTTC
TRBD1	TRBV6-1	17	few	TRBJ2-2	CASSEVARQGFAGELFF	TGTGCCAGCAGTGAAGTCGCCAGACAGGGTTTCGCCGGGGAGCTGTTTTTT
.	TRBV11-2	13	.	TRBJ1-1	CASSEYLALMAFF	TGTGCCAGCAGCGAGTATTTAGCCTTAATGGCTTTCTTT
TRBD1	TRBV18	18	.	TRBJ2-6	CASSPQGAINSGANVLTF	TGTGCCAGCTCACCGCAGGGGGCCATTAACTCTGGGGCCAACGTCCTGACTTTC
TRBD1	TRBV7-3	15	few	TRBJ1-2	CASSPTAGQGYGYTF	TGTGCCAGCAGCCCGACTGCGGGACAGGGCTATGGCTACACCTTC
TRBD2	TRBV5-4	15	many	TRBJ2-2	CASSPGTTNTGELFF	TGTGCCAGCAGCCCCGGGACTACGAACACCGGGGAGCTGTTTTTT
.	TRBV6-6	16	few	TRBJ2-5	CASRASRGRGGETQYF	TGTGCCAGCAGAGCGAGTAGGGGCAGGGGCGGAGAGACCCAGTACTTC
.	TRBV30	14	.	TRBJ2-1	CAWSRGSSYNEQFF	TGTGCCTGGAGTCGGGGGAGCTCCTACAATGAGCAGTTCTTC
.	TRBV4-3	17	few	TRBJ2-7	CASSPHGRDTLSYEQYF	TGCGCCAGCAGCCCTCACGGACGGGACACCCTCTCCTACGAGCAGTACTTC
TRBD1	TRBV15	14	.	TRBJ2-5	CATSRGDSQETQYF	TGTGCCACCAGCAGAGGGGACAGCCAAGAGACCCAGTACTTC
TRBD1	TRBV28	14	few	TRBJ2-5	CASSFTGVRKTQYF	TGTGCCAGCAGTTTCACAGGGGTGAGGAAGACCCAGTACTTC
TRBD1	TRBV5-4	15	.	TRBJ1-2	CASSFGTVNNYGYTF	TGTGCCAGCAGCTTTGGGACAGTGAACAACTATGGCTACACCTTC
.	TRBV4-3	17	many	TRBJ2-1	CASSELGGAGIGNEQFF	TGCGCCAGCAGCGAACTAGGTGGGGCGGGAATAGGGAATGAGCAGTTCTTC
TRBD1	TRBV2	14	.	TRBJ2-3	CAQRRDRGADTQYF	TGTGCCCAAAGACGGGACAGGGGGGCAGATACGCAGTATTTT
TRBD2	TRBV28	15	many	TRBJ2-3	CASSLSGGRTDTQYF	TGTGCCAGCAGCCTCAGCGGGGGGCGCACAGATACGCAGTATTTT